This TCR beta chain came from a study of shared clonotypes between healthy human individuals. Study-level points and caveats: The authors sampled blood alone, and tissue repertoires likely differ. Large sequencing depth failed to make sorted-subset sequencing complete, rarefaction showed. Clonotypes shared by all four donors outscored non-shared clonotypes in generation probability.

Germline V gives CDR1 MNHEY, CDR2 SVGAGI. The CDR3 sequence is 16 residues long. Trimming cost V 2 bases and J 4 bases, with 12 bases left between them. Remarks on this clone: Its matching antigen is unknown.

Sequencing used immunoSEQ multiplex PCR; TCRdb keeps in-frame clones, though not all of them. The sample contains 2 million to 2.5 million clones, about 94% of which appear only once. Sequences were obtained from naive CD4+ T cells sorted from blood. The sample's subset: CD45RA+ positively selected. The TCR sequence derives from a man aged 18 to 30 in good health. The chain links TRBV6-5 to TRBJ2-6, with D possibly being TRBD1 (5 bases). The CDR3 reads CASSYRSQAGANVLTF. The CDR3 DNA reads TGTGCCAGCAGTTACCGATCACAGGCCGGGGCCAACGTCCTGACTTTC.